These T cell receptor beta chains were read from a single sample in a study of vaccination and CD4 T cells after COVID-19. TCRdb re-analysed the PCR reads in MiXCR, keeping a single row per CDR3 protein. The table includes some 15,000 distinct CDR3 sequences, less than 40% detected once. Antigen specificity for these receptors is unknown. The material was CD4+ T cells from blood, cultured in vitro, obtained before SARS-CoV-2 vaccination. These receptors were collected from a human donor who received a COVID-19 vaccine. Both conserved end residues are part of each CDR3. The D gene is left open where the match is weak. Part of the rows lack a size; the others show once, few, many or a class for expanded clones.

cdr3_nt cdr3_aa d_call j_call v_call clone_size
TGTGCCAGCAGCCCCGGTAGCGGCCCATATGGCTACACCTTC CASSPGSGPYGYTF NA TRBJ1-2 TRBV7-3 NA
TGCAGTGCCGGCAAAACTAGCGGGGGGGGCGGGGAGACCCAGTACTTC CSAGKTSGGGGETQYF TRBD2 TRBJ2-5 TRBV20-1 once
TGTGCCAGCAGCTTTGCAGAGGACTATGGCTACACCTTC CASSFAEDYGYTF NA TRBJ1-2 TRBV7-9 NA
TGTGCCAGTAGCACTTGGACGGGGGCGGGTAGCAATCAGCCCCAGCATTTT CASSTWTGAGSNQPQHF NA TRBJ1-5 TRBV19 NA
TGCGCCAGCAGCTTGAACACCGGGGGGCCTGCTTTCTTT CASSLNTGGPAFF NA TRBJ1-1 TRBV5-1 NA
TGTGCCAGTAGTACCACTCGACAGGGCAGAACCTCTGGAAACACCATATATTTT CASSTTRQGRTSGNTIYF TRBD1 TRBJ1-3 TRBV19 few
TGTGCCAGTCATAAAAGGGGACCAAGCACAGATACGCAGTATTTT CASHKRGPSTDTQYF NA TRBJ2-3 TRBV27 few
TGTGCCAGCAGCTTCCAAGAGACCCAGTACTTC CASSFQETQYF NA TRBJ2-5 TRBV5-4 NA
TGCAGTGCCATAGCCCCGACAGGGGCGAACGAGCAGTACTTC CSAIAPTGANEQYF TRBD1 TRBJ2-7 TRBV20-1 few
TGTGCCAGCCATCCAAGGACGGGAATAGCGCAGCCCCAGCATTTT CASHPRTGIAQPQHF NA TRBJ1-5 TRBV19 NA
TGTGCCAGCAGCTTAGGGCGCACAGATACGCAGTATTTT CASSLGRTDTQYF NA TRBJ2-3 TRBV7-2 few
TGTGCCAGCAGCGCTGAACTAGGACAAGAGACCCAGTACTTC CASSAELGQETQYF NA TRBJ2-5 TRBV7-2 few
TGTGCCAGCAGTGATATCGGCGGGGGGGCCGCCGGGGAGCTGTTTTTT CASSDIGGGAAGELFF TRBD2 TRBJ2-2 TRBV2 NA
TGTGCCAGCAGCCAGAGCTCCGGGACAGGGGTCAATGAGCAGTTCTTC CASSQSSGTGVNEQFF TRBD1 TRBJ2-1 TRBV4-2 once
TGTGCCAGCAGTTACGGGGCAAATGGCTACACCTTC CASSYGANGYTF NA TRBJ1-2 TRBV6-5 NA
TGTGCCAGCAGTTTGGTTAGCGGGGGGAACAATGAGCAGTTCTTC CASSLVSGGNNEQFF TRBD2 TRBJ2-1 TRBV12-3/TRBV12-4 NA
TGCGCCAGCAGAGGACTTTTGAAGGGCACTGAAGCTTTCTTT CASRGLLKGTEAFF NA TRBJ1-1 TRBV4-1 NA
TGCAGTGCCGTCCACTCCCCGGGAGATGAGCAGTTCTTC CSAVHSPGDEQFF NA TRBJ2-1 TRBV20-1 NA
TGCGCCAACAGCTTGTCGGGGGTGAACACCGGGGAGCTGTTTTTT CANSLSGVNTGELFF NA TRBJ2-2 TRBV5-1 once
TGTGCCACCAGCAGAGATGGGGACACCTCGAACACTGAAGCTTTCTTT CATSRDGDTSNTEAFF NA TRBJ1-1 TRBV15 NA
TGTGCCAGCAGTGAAGAAGCAGGCCAGCCCCAGCATTTT CASSEEAGQPQHF NA TRBJ1-5 TRBV2 NA
TGTGCCAGCTCACCTCCGGGAAGCAGAGCTAGCACAGATACGCAGTATTTT CASSPPGSRASTDTQYF NA TRBJ2-3 TRBV18 once
TGTGCCAGCAGCAGGGGAACTAACTATGGCTACACCTTC CASSRGTNYGYTF NA TRBJ1-2 TRBV7-2 NA
TGTGCCGGGAAGGGCAACCCGGCGGCAGATACGCAGTATTTT CAGKGNPAADTQYF NA TRBJ2-3 TRBV2 NA
TGCGCCAGCAGGGAAGGGCAGGGTAGGAACACTGAAGCTTTCTTT CASREGQGRNTEAFF NA TRBJ1-1 TRBV10-2 few
TGTGCCAGTAGTCTAATGACAGGGGACTATGGCTACACCTTC CASSLMTGDYGYTF TRBD1 TRBJ1-2 TRBV19 medium-sized
TGCAGTGCTAGTAACAGGGGAAACATGAACACTGAAGCTTTCTTT CSASNRGNMNTEAFF TRBD1 TRBJ1-1 TRBV20-1 few
TGTGCCAGCAGCCCCCCACCCACAATTGGTTCGTTGTGGTTACAGGGCTCTGGCTACACCTTC CASSPPPTIGSLWLQGSGYTF NA TRBJ1-2 TRBV7-8 NA
TGTGCCAGCAGGGGAGCGGGGCCTACAACAGATACGCAGTATTTT CASRGAGPTTDTQYF TRBD2 TRBJ2-3 TRBV2 NA
TGTGCCAGCAGCTCCCGGACTAGCGGGGGGCAGGAGACCCAGTACTTC CASSSRTSGGQETQYF TRBD2 TRBJ2-5 TRBV7-2 few
TGTGCCAGTAGTATCAAGCGGGGGGGCTACGAGCAGTACTTC CASSIKRGGYEQYF TRBD2 TRBJ2-7 TRBV19 NA
TGTGCCAGCAGCCGGGACAGACTCTTCCAAGAGACCCAGTACTTC CASSRDRLFQETQYF TRBD1 TRBJ2-5 TRBV6-1 NA
TGTGCCAGCAGATCCCGGGGGGGAGGGAATGAGCAGTTCTTC CASRSRGGGNEQFF TRBD2 TRBJ2-1 TRBV12-3/TRBV12-4 NA
TGTGCCAGCAGCGAAGGGCGGGGGACAGATACGCAGTATTTT CASSEGRGTDTQYF TRBD2 TRBJ2-3 TRBV5-4 few
TGTGCCAGCGGAGTCTACGAGCAGTACTTC CASGVYEQYF NA TRBJ2-7 TRBV2 NA
TGTGCCAGCAGGGGGACAGATTATAGCAATCAGCCCCAGCATTTT CASRGTDYSNQPQHF TRBD1 TRBJ1-5 TRBV6-2/TRBV6-3 NA
TGTGCCAGCAGTGGACTACAGGGAGTCGCAGATACGCAGTATTTT CASSGLQGVADTQYF NA TRBJ2-3 TRBV6-1 NA
TGTGCCATCGGTGGATTGGGGACAGGGGGCCAAGAGACCCAGTACTTC CAIGGLGTGGQETQYF TRBD1 TRBJ2-5 TRBV10-3 NA
TGTGCCAGCAGCTTGAGACTTACAGGGGGCGCGGGCTATGGCTACACCTTC CASSLRLTGGAGYGYTF TRBD1 TRBJ1-2 TRBV5-5 few
TGCAGTGCTAGGGCTAGCGGGGGGTCGAGCACCGGGGAGCTGTTTTTT CSARASGGSSTGELFF TRBD2 TRBJ2-2 TRBV20-1 NA
TGTGCCAGCAGTTACTCGGGCAGGGGAGTAGCCAAAAACATTCAGTACTTC CASSYSGRGVAKNIQYF NA TRBJ2-4 TRBV6-5 NA
TGTGCCAGCAGCCTTCCGGGACAGGGGGGAAGTCGCTCTGGAAACACCATATATTTT CASSLPGQGGSRSGNTIYF TRBD1 TRBJ1-3 TRBV7-9 NA